This TCR beta chain was observed in a study of radiotherapy plus CTLA-4 blockade in lung cancer. The overall study: About 17% of enrolled patients responded objectively, and 25% to 40% had disease control. Whole-study results and caveats: TCR clones of tumor origin grew in blood after radiotherapy plus ipilimumab.

Germline lookup yields CDR1 SEHNR and CDR2 FQNEAQ (reference sequence). Losses at the gene ends were 5 bases for V and 6 bases for J; bases not matched to a gene: 8. The length of the CDR3 is 14 residues. As regards this clone: Its antigen remains unknown.

TCRdb keeps only in-frame clones here, not all; method: immunoSEQ multiplex PCR. Among 40,000 to 60,000 clones listed, 80% to 85% were seen once. This chain uses TRBV7-9 with TRBJ1-2, with 8 bases fitting TRBD1. This TCR derives from a human donor with non-small cell lung cancer who had stable disease on radiotherapy plus ipilimumab. The source was peripheral blood, collected from a patient treated with radiotherapy plus ipilimumab. CDR3 sequence: CASSPGGEGHGYTF. Written as DNA, the CDR3 is TGTGCCAGCAGCCCAGGGGGCGAAGGGCATGGCTACACCTTC.